The clone carrying this TCR beta chain was counted between two and nine times. The antigen is undetermined. MiXCR, run by TCRdb on the reads, gives a single entry per CDR3 protein. The sample gives roughly 310,000 distinct CDR3 sequences, almost 30% of which show up once; approximately 20% is in the top ten. The sample belongs to a study of T cell repertoires in cytomegalovirus infection. The specimen was cultured PBMCs, collected from culture after CMV antigen stimulation. The sequence came from a human donor in good health (CMV status not recorded). Some clones in this sample may be carry-over from other donors' samples.

CDR3 loop: CASSLPGVGAEAFF. In DNA, the CDR3 is TGTGCCAGCAGCTTACCAGGGGTCGGGGCTGAAGCTTTCTTT. V usage is TRBV7-2 and J usage is TRBJ1-1; D may be TRBD1 (6 bases). Between the trimmed V and J ends, which lost 2 bases and 6 bases, there was a span of 13 bases. In germline, CDR1 is SGHTA, CDR2 FQGNSA. This CDR3 comprises 14 residues.